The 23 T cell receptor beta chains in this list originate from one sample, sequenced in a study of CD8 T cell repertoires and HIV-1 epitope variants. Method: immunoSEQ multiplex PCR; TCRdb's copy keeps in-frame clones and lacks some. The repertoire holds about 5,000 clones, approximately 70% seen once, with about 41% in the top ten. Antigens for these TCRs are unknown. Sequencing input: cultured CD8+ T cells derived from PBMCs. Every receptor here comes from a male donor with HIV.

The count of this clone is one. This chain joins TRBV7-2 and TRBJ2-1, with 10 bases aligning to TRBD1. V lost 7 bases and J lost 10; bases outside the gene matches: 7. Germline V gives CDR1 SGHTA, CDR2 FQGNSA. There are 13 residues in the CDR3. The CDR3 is CASKRTGGWEQFF. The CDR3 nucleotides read TGTGCCAGCAAGAGGACAGGGGGATGGGAGCAGTTCTTC.

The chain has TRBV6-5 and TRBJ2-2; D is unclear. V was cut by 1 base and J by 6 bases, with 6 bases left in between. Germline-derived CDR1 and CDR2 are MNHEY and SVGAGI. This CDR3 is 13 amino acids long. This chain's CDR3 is CASSYFSAGELFF. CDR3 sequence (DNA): TGTGCCAGCAGTTACTTCTCTGCCGGGGAGCTGTTTTTT.

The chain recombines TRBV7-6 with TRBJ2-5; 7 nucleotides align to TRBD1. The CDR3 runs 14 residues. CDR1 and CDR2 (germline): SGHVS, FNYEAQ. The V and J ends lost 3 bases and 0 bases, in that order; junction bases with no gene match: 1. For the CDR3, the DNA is TGTGCCAGCAGCTTGGGACAGAACCAAGAGACCCAGTACTTC. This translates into CASSLGQNQETQYF.

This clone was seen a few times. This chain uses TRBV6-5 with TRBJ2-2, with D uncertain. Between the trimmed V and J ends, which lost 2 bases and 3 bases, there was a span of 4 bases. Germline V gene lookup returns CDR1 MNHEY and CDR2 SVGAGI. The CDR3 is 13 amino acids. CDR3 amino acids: CASSYQDTGELFF. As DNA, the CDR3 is TGTGCCAGCAGTTACCAAGACACCGGGGAGCTGTTTTTT.

CDR3 protein: CASSLGPWGESYEQYF. The CDR3 nucleotides are TGTGCCAGCAGCTTAGGCCCTTGGGGGGAGTCCTACGAGCAGTACTTC. The chain is built from TRBV7-2 and TRBJ2-7; weak D call: TRBD2 (6 bases). Trimming stripped 1 base from V and 1 base from J, with 14 bases between. CDR1 is SGHTA and CDR2 is FQGNSA in the germline V gene. This CDR3 spans 16 amino acids.

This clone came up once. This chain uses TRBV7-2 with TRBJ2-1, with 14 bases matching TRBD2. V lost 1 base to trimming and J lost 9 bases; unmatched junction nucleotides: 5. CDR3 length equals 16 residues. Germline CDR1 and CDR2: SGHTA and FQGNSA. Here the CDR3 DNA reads TGTGCCAGCAGCTTAGATGGGACTAGCGGGGGTAGTGAGCAGTTCTTC. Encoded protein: CASSLDGTSGGSEQFF.

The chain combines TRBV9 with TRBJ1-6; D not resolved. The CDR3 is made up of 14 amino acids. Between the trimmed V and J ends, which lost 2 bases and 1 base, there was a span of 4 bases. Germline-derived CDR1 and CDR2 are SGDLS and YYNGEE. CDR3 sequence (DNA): TGTGCCAGCAGCGTTGGTTCCTATAATTCACCCCTCCACTTT. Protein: CASSVGSYNSPLHF.

The CDR3 sequence is CASSTPQETQYF. Written as DNA, the CDR3 is TGTGCCAGCAGTACCCCACAAGAGACCCAGTACTTC. This rearrangement joins TRBV6-6 to TRBJ2-5; unclear D gene. This CDR3 contains 12 residues. V dropped 5 bases and J dropped 2 bases, with 6 bases sitting between them. Germline CDR1 reads MNHNY; CDR2 reads SVGAGI (reference sequence).

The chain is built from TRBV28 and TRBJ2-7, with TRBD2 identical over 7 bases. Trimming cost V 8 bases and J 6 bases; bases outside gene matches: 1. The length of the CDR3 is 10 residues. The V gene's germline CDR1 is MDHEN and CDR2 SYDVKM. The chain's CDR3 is CASSGGEQYF. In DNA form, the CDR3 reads TGTGCCAGCTCGGGAGGCGAGCAGTACTTC.

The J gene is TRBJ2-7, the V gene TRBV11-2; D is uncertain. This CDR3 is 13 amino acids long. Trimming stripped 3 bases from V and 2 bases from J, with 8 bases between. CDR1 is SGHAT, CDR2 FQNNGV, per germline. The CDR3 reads CASSLGQTYEQYF. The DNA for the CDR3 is TGTGCCAGCAGCTTGGGTCAGACCTACGAGCAGTACTTC.

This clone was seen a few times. CDR3 in amino acids: CASSPWRTEERGYTF. The CDR3 coding sequence is TGTGCCAGCAGTCCGTGGAGGACGGAGGAGAGGGGCTACACCTTC. This chain joins TRBV28 and TRBJ1-2; D gene unclear. The CDR3 loop spans 15 amino acids. Germline V gene data show CDR1 as MDHEN and CDR2 as SYDVKM. V shed 5 bases and J shed 8 bases, with 21 bases lying between them.

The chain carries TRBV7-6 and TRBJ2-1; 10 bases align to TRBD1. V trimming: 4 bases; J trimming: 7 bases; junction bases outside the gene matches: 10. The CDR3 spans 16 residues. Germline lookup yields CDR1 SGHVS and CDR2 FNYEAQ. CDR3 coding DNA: TGTGCCAGCAGCTCGACTAGACAGGGGGCATTAAATGAGCAGTTCTTC. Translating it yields CASSSTRQGALNEQFF. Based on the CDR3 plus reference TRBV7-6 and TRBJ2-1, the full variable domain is GAGVSQSPRYKVTKRGQDVALRCDPISGHVSLYWYRQALGQGPEFLTYFNYEAQQDKSGLPNDRFSAERPEGSISTLTIQRTEQRDSAMYRCASSSTRQGALNEQFFGPGTRLTVL.

CDR3 in DNA: TGTGCCAGCAGCCCCCCCTCGGCCGGGACAGGAAACACCATATATTTT. Encoded protein: CASSPPSAGTGNTIYF. The rearrangement joins TRBV7-2 to TRBJ1-3; the D gene is possibly TRBD1 (6 bases). Germline V gene data show CDR1 as SGHTA and CDR2 as FQGNSA. Trimming cost V 5 bases and J 4 bases, with 18 bases left between them. The CDR3 sequence is 16 residues long.

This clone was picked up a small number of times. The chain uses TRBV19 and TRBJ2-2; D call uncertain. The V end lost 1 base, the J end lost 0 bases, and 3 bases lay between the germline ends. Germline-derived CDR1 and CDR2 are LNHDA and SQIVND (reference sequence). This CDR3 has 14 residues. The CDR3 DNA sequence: TGTGCCAGTAGTATAGCGTCGAACACCGGGGAGCTGTTTTTT. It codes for CASSIASNTGELFF.

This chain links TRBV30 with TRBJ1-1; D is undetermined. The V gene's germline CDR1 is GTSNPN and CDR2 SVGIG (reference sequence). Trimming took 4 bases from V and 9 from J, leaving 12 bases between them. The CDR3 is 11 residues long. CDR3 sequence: CAWNLGTQAFF. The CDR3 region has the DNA TGTGCCTGGAACCTTGGTACTCAAGCTTTCTTT. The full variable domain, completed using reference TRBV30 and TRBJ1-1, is SQTIHQWPATLVQPVGSPLSLECTVEGTSNPNLYWYRQAAGRGLQLLFYSVGIGQISSEVPQNLSASRPQDRQFILSSKKLLLSDSGFYLCAWNLGTQAFFGQGTRLTVV.

The CDR3 region is CAWSVRTSSNQPQHF. The CDR3 nucleotides read TGTGCCTGGAGTGTACGGACATCAAGCAATCAGCCCCAGCATTTT. V gene TRBV30 combines with J gene TRBJ1-5, with D perhaps matching TRBD1 (5 bases). Trimming removed 0 bases at V and 1 base at J, with 10 bases between. Germline values: CDR1 GTSNPN, CDR2 SVGIG (reference sequence). The CDR3 runs to 15 residues.

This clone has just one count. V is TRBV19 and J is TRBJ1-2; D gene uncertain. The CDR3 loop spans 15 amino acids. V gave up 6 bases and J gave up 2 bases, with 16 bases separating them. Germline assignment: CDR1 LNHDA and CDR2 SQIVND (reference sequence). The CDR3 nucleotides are TGTGCCAGTAGCGCACGACCGATTAAAAACTATGGCTACACCTTC. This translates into CASSARPIKNYGYTF.

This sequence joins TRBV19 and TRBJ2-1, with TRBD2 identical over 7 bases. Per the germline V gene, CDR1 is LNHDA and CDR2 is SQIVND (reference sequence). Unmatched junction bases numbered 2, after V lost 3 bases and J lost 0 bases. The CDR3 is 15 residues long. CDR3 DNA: TGTGCCAGTAGTATTACGGGAGGCTCCTACAATGAGCAGTTCTTC. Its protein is CASSITGGSYNEQFF. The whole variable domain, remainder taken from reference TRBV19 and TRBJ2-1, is DGGITQSPKYLFRKEGQNVTLSCEQNLNHDAMYWYRQDPGQGLRLIYYSQIVNDFQKGDIAEGYSVSREKKESFPLTVTSAQKNPTAFYLCASSITGGSYNEQFFGPGTRLTVL.

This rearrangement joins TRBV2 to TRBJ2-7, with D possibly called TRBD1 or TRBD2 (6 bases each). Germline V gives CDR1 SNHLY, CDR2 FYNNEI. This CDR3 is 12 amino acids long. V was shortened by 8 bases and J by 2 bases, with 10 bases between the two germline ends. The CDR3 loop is CASGGRTYEQYF. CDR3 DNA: TGTGCCAGCGGGGGGCGGACCTACGAGCAGTACTTC.

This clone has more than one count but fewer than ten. The CDR3 region has the DNA TGTGCCAGCAGGTCAGGGCTCGACGGAGAGCAGTTCTTC. It specifies CASRSGLDGEQFF. The V and J genes are TRBV7-9 and TRBJ2-1; D might be TRBD1 (5 bases). This CDR3 comprises 13 residues. The germline CDR1 and CDR2 sequences are SEHNR and FQNEAQ (reference sequence). Trimming stripped 6 bases from V and 10 bases from J, with 16 bases between.

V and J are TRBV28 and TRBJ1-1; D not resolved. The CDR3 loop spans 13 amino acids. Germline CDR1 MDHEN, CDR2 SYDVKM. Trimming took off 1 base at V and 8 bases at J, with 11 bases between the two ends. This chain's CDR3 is CASSLLGSGEAFF. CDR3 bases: TGTGCCAGCAGTTTATTGGGCTCGGGGGAAGCTTTCTTT.

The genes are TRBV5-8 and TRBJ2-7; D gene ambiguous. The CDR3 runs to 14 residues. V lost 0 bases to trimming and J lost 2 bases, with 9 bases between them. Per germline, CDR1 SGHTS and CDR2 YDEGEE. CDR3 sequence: CASSLGQATYEQYF. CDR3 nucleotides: TGTGCCAGCAGCTTGGGGCAGGCCACCTACGAGCAGTACTTC.

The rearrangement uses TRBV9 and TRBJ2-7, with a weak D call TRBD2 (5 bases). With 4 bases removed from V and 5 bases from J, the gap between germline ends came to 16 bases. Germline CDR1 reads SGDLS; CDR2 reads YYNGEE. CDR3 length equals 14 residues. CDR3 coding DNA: TGTGCCAGCAGCCCCCGGAAGAGTAGCGACGAGCAGTACTTC. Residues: CASSPRKSSDEQYF.